This T cell receptor (beta chain) was identified in a study of control samples from healthy donors and cancer patients. V was trimmed by 3 bases and J by 3 bases, leaving 11 bases between them. This CDR3 spans 14 amino acids. Germline V CDR1 and CDR2: SGHTA, FQGNSA. TCRdb's copy holds only in-frame clones and misses some; the assay was immunoSEQ multiplex PCR. The repertoire holds some 120,000 clones, with roughly 91% as singletons. The TCR was taken from a man aged 50-60 years with head and neck cancer. The gene calls are TRBV7-2 and TRBJ1-1; D might be TRBD1 (6 bases). Sequencing was performed on PBMCs. The CDR3 loop reads CASSFQDRYTEAFF. CDR3 in DNA: TGTGCCAGCAGCTTCCAGGACAGATACACTGAAGCTTTCTTT.